The rows below give T cell receptor beta chains drawn from one sample of a study of blood T cell repertoires in COVID-19. Produced via immunoSEQ multiplex PCR; TCRdb's table is partial and in-frame only. The data contain approximately 190,000 clones, roughly four fifths of them singletons. Sequencing was done on a sample of peripheral blood. All receptors come from a human donor with acute or convalescent COVID-19. The donor label of this sample is uncertain. Each CDR3 is given with its conserved first and last residue. A D gene is named only where the DNA matches it firmly.

TRBV5-1	-	TRBJ1-6	CASSLYPQNYNSPLHF
TRBV19	-	TRBJ1-4	CASSPIGSGNANEKLFF
TRBV9	TRBD1	TRBJ1-1	CASSSPPGQGMNTEAFF
TRBV27	TRBD1	TRBJ2-5	CASSPGQGVGTQYF
TRBV5-1	-	TRBJ2-7	CASSLVPLLPYEQYF
TRBV10-3	TRBD1	TRBJ2-2	CAIGPGTASTGELFF
TRBV29-1	-	TRBJ1-5	CSVVWHDSNQPQHF
TRBV4-2	TRBD2	TRBJ2-1	CASSQDSRLAGPRHNEQFF
TRBV30	TRBD2	TRBJ2-2	CAWKTSGFYGELFF
TRBV11-2	TRBD1	TRBJ1-6	CASSRTGNGDSPLHF
TRBV7-2	TRBD2	TRBJ2-5	CASSRGGRETQYF
TRBV28	TRBD2	TRBJ2-1	CASSPLMGGFKFF
TRBV3-1/TRBV3-2	-	TRBJ1-1	CASSQGGNEAFF
TRBV19	-	TRBJ2-7	CASSDRRGRAPYEQYF
TRBV28	TRBD2	TRBJ2-1	CASSLYGGSLNEQFF
TRBV7-8	TRBD1	TRBJ2-2	CASSLGTGVNTGELFF
TRBV11-3	-	TRBJ2-5	CASSTGETQYF
TRBV14	TRBD2	TRBJ2-7	CASSQDQGLAGVRYEQYF
TRBV7-3	TRBD2	TRBJ2-6	CASSPRAGGGANVLTF
TRBV10-3	TRBD2	TRBJ2-2	CAIGLAGNTGELFF
TRBV10-3	-	TRBJ2-7	CAISTTDSYEQYF
TRBV2	TRBD2	TRBJ2-7	CASSQRGHSYEQYF
TRBV7-5	-	TRBJ2-7	CVRSLVRQGIHEQYF
TRBV4-1	-	TRBJ2-1	CASSQGGQLYNEQFF
TRBV10-3	TRBD2	TRBJ2-3	CAISPGLAGGGTDTQYF
TRBV4-1	TRBD2	TRBJ2-3	CASSPRLAGGAADTQYF
TRBV27	-	TRBJ2-7	CASSSPSGGAYEQYF
TRBV24-1	-	TRBJ1-2	CATSVGTSGYTF